Listed here are 21 T cell receptor beta chains from one sample, sequenced in a study of molecular identifiers for immune sequencing clone quantification. MiXCR, run by TCRdb on the PCR reads, gives a single entry per CDR3 protein. The table shows about 300,000 distinct CDR3 sequences, with 20% to 25% occurring only once. Input material: naive CD8+ T cells from blood, with Jurkat cell RNA spiked in. As for subset: FACS-sorted CD8+CD4-CCR7+CD45RA+ naive T cells. Receptors were obtained from a human donor in good health. Some libraries in this study had Jurkat cell RNA spiked in.

The table lists this clonotype with a few counts. The chain has TRBV11-3 and TRBJ2-3; D call uncertain. V was cut by 3 bases and J by 2 bases, with 6 bases left in between. The CDR3 extends over 13 amino acids. The germline V gene encodes CDR1 SGHNT and CDR2 YENEEA. Written as DNA, the CDR3 is TGTGCCAGCAGCTTTGGCGACACAGATACGCAGTATTTT. It translates to CASSFGDTDTQYF.

This clonotype came up many times. This sequence joins TRBV19 and TRBJ1-5, with unresolved D. This CDR3 is built from 18 residues. CDR1 and CDR2 (germline): LNHDA, SQIVND (reference sequence). Trimming cost V 5 bases and J 0 bases, with 20 bases left between them. The chain's CDR3 is CASSSIDTMLYSNQPQHF. In nucleotides, the CDR3 is TGTGCCAGTAGTTCGATAGACACGATGCTATATAGCAATCAGCCCCAGCATTTT.

Worth noting for this clonotype: A much larger clone sits a single nucleotide away, making a read error possible. This chain connects TRBV2 to TRBJ1-5; possibly TRBD1 for D (6 bases). This CDR3 is 15 amino acids long. Germline loops: CDR1 SNHLY, CDR2 FYNNEI. V was clipped by 11 bases and J by 2 bases, with 19 bases between them. In DNA form, the CDR3 reads TGTGCCGGCTCAGACAGGCCACAGGGCAATCAGCCCCAGCATTTT. It is translated as CAGSDRPQGNQPQHF.

This clonotype was found many times. The chain is built from TRBV5-6 and TRBJ2-3, with D uncertain. Germline values: CDR1 SGHDT, CDR2 YYEEEE. CDR3 length equals 15 residues. Trimming removed 1 base at V and 2 bases at J, with 11 bases between. The CDR3 reads CASSLRRNPTDTQYF. CDR3 nucleotide sequence: TGTGCCAGCAGCTTGCGACGGAACCCCACAGATACGCAGTATTTT. Using reference TRBV5-6 and TRBJ2-3 for the parts outside the CDR3, the full variable domain is DAGVTQSPTHLIKTRGQQVTLRCSPKSGHDTVSWYQQALGQGPQFIFQYYEEEERQRGNFPDRFSGHQFPNYSSELNVNALLLGDSALYLCASSLRRNPTDTQYFGPGTRLTVL.

Turning to this clonotype: A much larger clone sits a single nucleotide away, making a read error possible. No conserved phenylalanine or tryptophan is present at the end of the CDR3, so a read error is the likely explanation. This chain connects TRBV29-1 to TRBJ2-7, with TRBD1 as a possible D gene (6 bases). V was pared by 2 bases and J by 3 bases, with 20 bases between. Germline loops: CDR1 SQVTM, CDR2 ANQGSEA. The CDR3 loop spans 16 amino acids. This chain's CDR3 is CSVERRGAGAYYEQYL. For the CDR3, the DNA is TGCAGCGTTGAAAGGAGAGGGGCAGGGGCTTACTACGAGCAGTACCTC.

The sample holds many counts of this clonotype. This rearrangement joins TRBV5-4 to TRBJ2-5, with D possibly TRBD2 on 6 matching bases. CDR1 SGHNT and CDR2 YYREEE come from the germline V gene (reference sequence). Trimming took off 1 base at V and 3 bases at J, with 13 bases between the two ends. The CDR3 spans 15 residues. The CDR3 reads CASSLRTSIEETQYF. The CDR3 region has the DNA TGTGCCAGCAGCTTGCGTACTAGCATAGAAGAGACCCAGTACTTC.

Regarding this clonotype: A much larger clone is a single base away; this may be a read error. The V and J genes are TRBV24-1 and TRBJ2-1; 11 bases are shared with TRBD2. This CDR3 is built from 17 residues. The V gene end was trimmed by 5 bases and the J gene end by 3 bases; junction bases not matched to a gene: 8. The germline gives CDR1 KGHDR, CDR2 SFDVKD. The CDR3 DNA is TGTGCCACCAGTGGTTCGACTAGCGGGATAAACTACAATGAGCAGTTCTTC. Translation gives CATSGSTSGINYNEQFF.

Note on this clonotype: Mismatch with germline at one junction end may stem from a read error. V usage is TRBV7-9 and J usage is TRBJ2-5; D ambiguous. The CDR3 runs to 13 residues. Germline V lookup: CDR1 SEHNR, CDR2 FQNEAQ (reference sequence). CDR3 coding DNA: TGTGCCGGCAGCTTAGGTCTAGAGGAGACCCAGTACTTC. Its protein is CAGSLGLEETQYF.

This clonotype was observed at least ten times. The chain recombines TRBV19 with TRBJ1-2; D uncertain. The germline V and J ends were trimmed by 5 bases and 6 bases, with 13 bases remaining between them. From germline, CDR1 is LNHDA and CDR2 SQIVND (reference sequence). The CDR3 spans 13 residues. The CDR3 DNA reads TGTGCCAGTAGTGGGAAACTGCTTCATGGCTACACCTTC. Translating it yields CASSGKLLHGYTF. Combining the CDR3 with reference TRBV19 and TRBJ1-2 gives the whole variable domain DGGITQSPKYLFRKEGQNVTLSCEQNLNHDAMYWYRQDPGQGLRLIYYSQIVNDFQKGDIAEGYSVSREKKESFPLTVTSAQKNPTAFYLCASSGKLLHGYTFGSGTRLTVV.

As to this clonotype: This may be a read error: a much more frequent sequence differs by one nucleotide. The rearrangement joins TRBV24-1 to TRBJ2-5; D not certain. This CDR3 spans 11 amino acids. CDR1 KGHDR and CDR2 SFDVKD come from the germline V gene. The DNA for the CDR3 is TGTGCCGCCAGTGATTTAAAGACCCAGTACTTC. Protein: CAASDLKTQYF.

This clonotype was seen many times. This chain links TRBV6-1 with TRBJ1-5; 8 bases agree with TRBD1. CDR3 length: 17 residues. With V trimmed by 0 bases and J by 9 bases, 13 bases remained unmatched. Germline CDR1 reads MNHNS; CDR2 reads SASEGT. The CDR3 here is CASSEAFPPQGALPQHF. CDR3 DNA: TGTGCCAGCAGTGAAGCGTTCCCCCCCCAGGGGGCCTTGCCCCAGCATTTT.

In its sample, this clonotype was seen many times. The chain couples TRBV6-1 to TRBJ1-1; a weak D match, TRBD1 (5 bases). The CDR3 has 17 amino acids. Trimming left V 5 bases short and J 0 bases short, with 19 bases between. Germline V gene lookup returns CDR1 MNHNS and CDR2 SASEGT. The CDR3 DNA sequence: TGTGCCAGCAGTCTCACTTCAGGGATCCTCATGAACACTGAAGCTTTCTTT. Encoded protein: CASSLTSGILMNTEAFF.

This clonotype was counted ten times or more. The gene calls are TRBV27 and TRBJ1-1; 9 positions match TRBD1. The CDR3 contains 14 residues. The germline V gene encodes CDR1 MNHEY and CDR2 SMNVEV (reference sequence). V lost 3 bases, J lost 2 bases, and 1 base stayed unmatched. The CDR3 DNA sequence: TGTGCCAGCAGTTTGACAGGGGGAAACACTGAAGCTTTCTTT. This sequence encodes CASSLTGGNTEAFF.

As regards this clonotype: Possible read error: a much larger clone is one base away. This sequence joins TRBV30 and TRBJ2-1; D uncertain. Germline V gene data show CDR1 as GTSNPN and CDR2 as SVGIG (reference sequence). CDR3 length equals 13 residues. CDR3: CAWSYSSYNEQLF. For the CDR3, the DNA is TGTGCCTGGAGTTATAGCTCCTACAATGAGCAGCTCTTC.

About this clonotype: Sequence at one end of the junction differs from germline and may be a read error. This chain connects TRBV13 to TRBJ2-3, with no clear D. Germline CDR1 and CDR2: PRHDT and FYEKMQ (reference sequence). This CDR3 comprises 12 residues. The CDR3 DNA is TGTGCCGGCAGCTCGAGCACAGATACGCAGTATTTT. Translating it yields CAGSSSTDTQYF.

This clonotype has a count of ten or more. This chain links TRBV3-1 with TRBJ2-5, with 9 bases identical to TRBD1. J lost 2 bases, V lost 4 bases, and 11 bases had no gene match. The germline V gene has CDR1 LGHDT and CDR2 YNNKEL (reference sequence). This CDR3 contains 17 residues. This CDR3 reads CASSRDRDFHLQETQYF. CDR3 bases: TGTGCCAGCAGCCGGGACAGGGACTTTCACCTTCAAGAGACCCAGTACTTC.

This clonotype was counted only a few times. This may be a read error: a much more frequent sequence differs by one nucleotide. The J gene is TRBJ1-1, the V gene TRBV2; D unresolved. V gave up 3 bases and J gave up 3 bases, with 11 bases separating them. Germline V gene lookup returns CDR1 SNHLY and CDR2 FYNNEI. The CDR3 consists of 14 residues. The chain's CDR3 is CASSESDMDTEAFF. CDR3 in DNA: TGTGCCAGCAGTGAGTCGGATATGGACACTGAAGCTTTCTTT.

As regards this clonotype: A much larger clone differs by one base, so this may be a read error. This chain connects TRBV18 to TRBJ1-4; the D gene is possibly TRBD1 (5 bases). Germline values: CDR1 KGHSH, CDR2 LQKENI. This CDR3 is 14 amino acids long. Trimming cost V 1 base and J 12 bases, with 15 bases left between them. CDR3 loop: CASSPQGVDEELFF. The DNA of the CDR3 is TGTGCCAGCTCACCACAAGGGGTGGACGAAGAACTGTTTTTT.

This clonotype was observed at least ten times. In DNA form, the CDR3 reads TGCAGCGTTTCGGACCGCACTGAAGCTTTCTTT. Encoded protein: CSVSDRTEAFF. The chain employs TRBV29-1 and TRBJ1-1; D is unclear. The CDR3 covers 11 residues. Trimming shortened V by 5 bases and J by 4 bases, and 8 bases separated the two germline ends. In germline, CDR1 is SQVTM, CDR2 ANQGSEA.

This clonotype was seen many times. The V call is TRBV6-6, the J call TRBJ2-5, with D hard to call. Looked up from germline, CDR1 is MNHNY and CDR2 is SVGAGI (reference sequence). V dropped 2 bases and J dropped 2 bases, with 9 bases sitting between them. The CDR3 runs to 14 residues. The CDR3 nucleotides are TGTGCCAGCAGTTACACGGGCCGGCAAGAGACCCAGTACTTC. Translated: CASSYTGRQETQYF.

This clonotype is a singleton in its sample. This may be a read error, as it is one base from a much larger clone. V gene TRBV7-6 combines with J gene TRBJ2-7; 9 bases are a match to TRBD1. The CDR3 loop spans 12 amino acids. Germline CDR1 and CDR2: SGHVS and FNYEAQ. With 7 bases clipped from V and 9 bases from J, the junction kept 7 bases outside the gene matches. CDR3: CASNPGTGLQYF. The CDR3 coding sequence is TGTGCCAGCAACCCCGGGACAGGGCTGCAGTACTTC.